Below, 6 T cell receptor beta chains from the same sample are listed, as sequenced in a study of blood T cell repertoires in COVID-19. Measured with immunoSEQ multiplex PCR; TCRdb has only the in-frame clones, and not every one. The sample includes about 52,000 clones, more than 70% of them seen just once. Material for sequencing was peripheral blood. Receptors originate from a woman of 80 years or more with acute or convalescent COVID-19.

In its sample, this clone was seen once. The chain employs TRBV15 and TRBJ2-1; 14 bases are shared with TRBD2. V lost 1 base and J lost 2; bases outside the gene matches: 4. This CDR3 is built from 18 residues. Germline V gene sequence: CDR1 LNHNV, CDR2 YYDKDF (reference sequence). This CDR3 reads CATSRGLAGGITYNEQFF. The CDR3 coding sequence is TGTGCCACCAGCAGAGGACTAGCGGGGGGGATTACCTACAATGAGCAGTTCTTC.

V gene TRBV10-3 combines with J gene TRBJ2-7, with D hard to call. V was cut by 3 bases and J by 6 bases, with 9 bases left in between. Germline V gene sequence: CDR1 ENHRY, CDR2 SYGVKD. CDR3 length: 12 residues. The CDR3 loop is CAISDSPIEQYV. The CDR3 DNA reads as TGTGCCATCAGTGACTCCCCTATCGAGCAGTACGTC.

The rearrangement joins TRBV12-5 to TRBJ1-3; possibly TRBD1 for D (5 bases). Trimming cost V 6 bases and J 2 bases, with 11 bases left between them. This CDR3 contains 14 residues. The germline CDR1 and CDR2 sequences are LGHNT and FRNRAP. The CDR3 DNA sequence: TGTGCTAGTGGCCCAGGGCTCACTGGAAACACCATATATTTT. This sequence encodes CASGPGLTGNTIYF.

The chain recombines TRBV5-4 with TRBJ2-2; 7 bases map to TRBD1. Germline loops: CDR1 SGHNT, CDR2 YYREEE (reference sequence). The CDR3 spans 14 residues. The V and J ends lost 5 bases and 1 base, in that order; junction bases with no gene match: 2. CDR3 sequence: CASRRTGNTGELFF. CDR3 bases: TGTGCCAGCAGGAGGACAGGGAACACCGGGGAGCTGTTTTTT.

The CDR3 coding sequence is TGTGCCAGTAGTATAGACAGGGCTGGAAACACCATATATTTT. Protein sequence: CASSIDRAGNTIYF. This chain joins TRBV19 and TRBJ1-3; the D gene is possibly TRBD1 (5 bases). Looked up from germline, CDR1 is LNHDA and CDR2 is SQIVND (reference sequence). There are 14 residues in the CDR3. V lost 0 bases and J 2 bases, leaving 5 bases between the germline ends.

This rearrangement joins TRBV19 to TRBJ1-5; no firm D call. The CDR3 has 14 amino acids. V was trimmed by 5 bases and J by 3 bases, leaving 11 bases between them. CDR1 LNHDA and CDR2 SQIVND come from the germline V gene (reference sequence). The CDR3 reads CASSPSVDNQPQHF. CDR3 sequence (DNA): TGTGCCAGTAGTCCCTCAGTCGACAATCAGCCCCAGCATTTT.